This TCR beta chain was sequenced in a study of cytomegalovirus exposure and HLA in healthy donors (TCRdb year 2017). Notes on the research overall: According to a later analysis, one platform produced both the approximately 110 validation repertoires and the 666 repertoires of the first cohort. High-throughput TCR immunosequencing, statistical association of individual TCRs with disease status, and machine learning were combined to predict cytomegalovirus infection status. The aim of the study was to test whether cataloging public T cell receptors could identify signatures of past pathogen exposure. Besides the first cohort of 666 subjects, a separate validation cohort made up of 95 to 150 different subjects was used.

Notes on this clone: Its antigen remains unidentified. No quality values exist for individual bases; no much larger clone is one base distant.

The library was produced with the immunoSEQ multiplex PCR assay. From the authors' description of their analysis: A statistical classification framework was built to diagnose cytomegalovirus status from the catalog of TCR beta chain sequences. TCRdb provides this immuneACCESS table in a form limited to in-frame rearrangements. Some clones are lacking; in checked studies, under half of them reflect an unresolved V gene, and why the rest are absent is not known. That table supplies the V and J calls and clone size; D and trimming were determined from the DNA. Across this sample there are roughly 60,000 clones, with over 75% seen only once. In total, the top ten clones hold approximately 2.1% of the sample. Donors formed part of the validation cohort, which comprised 120 subjects and was distinct from the first cohort of several hundred subjects. Reading the germline V gene gives CDR1 SGDLS and CDR2 YYNGEE. Inclusive of the bounding cysteine and phenylalanine, the CDR3 is 16 residues long. The CDR3 DNA has 48 bases and is translated from base 1. Trimming removed 2 bases from V and 5 bases from J; the gene matches leave 10 bases unexplained.

What the work shows at the level of the full study, not this receptor alone: Of the cluster scores, approximately 94% were above 0 in a later analysis, which found that TCRs clustered in the first cohort also tended to co-occur in the 120 validation repertoires. In both the original and validation cohorts, the classifier was reported to diagnose cytomegalovirus status with high specificity and sensitivity. The authors suggested that the approach could potentially be extended to other disease states and immunological phenotypes. Most TCR sequences were observed very rarely across donors, whereas some public TCRs were present in many individuals. The study listed around 160 TCR beta chains as associated with cytomegalovirus. The validation cohort had no HLA typing available for a later analysis, so co-occurrence within that cohort was assessed over all 130 or so repertoires. In vitro tests confirmed that a few of the cytomegalovirus-associated TCR beta chains recognize cytomegalovirus antigens.

The clonotype was recovered from a woman aged 30 to 39 in good health and CMV-seronegative. Recombination connected TRBV9 to TRBJ2-5; TRBD1 aligns with 9 central bases. Specimen: PBMCs. The DNA sequence is given as TGTGCCAGCAGCGTCGACACAGGGGGCGCAGGGGAGACCCAGTACTTC. This codes for CASSVDTGGAGETQYF.